This is a list of T cell receptor beta chains from one sample in a study of neoadjuvant anti-PD-1 for oral cavity cancer. Using immunoSEQ multiplex PCR, the repertoire was profiled, and TCRdb retains in-frame clones only, with some absent. Of 30,000 to 35,000 clones listed, just under 90% are singletons. The sequencing here drew on PBMCs, taken before nivolumab (anti-PD-1) treatment. The receptors stem from a person aged 40 to 85 with oral cavity squamous cell carcinoma. Each CDR3 is given with its conserved first and last residue. Each record gives: D gene, clone size, V gene, J gene, CDR3 DNA, CDR3 protein. A D gene is named only where the DNA matches it firmly. Clone size, where shown, is once, few, many, or a class for clones that have expanded.

-,-,TRBV19,TRBJ1-1,TGTGCCAGTAAGTTCCTCGGGGAGTTTCACACTGAAGCTTTCTTT,CASKFLGEFHTEAFF
-,-,TRBV7-2,TRBJ1-1,TGTGCCAGCAGCTTTAGGGGTCCCTATAACACTGAAGCTTTCTTT,CASSFRGPYNTEAFF
TRBD1,-,TRBV4-3,TRBJ1-1,TGCGCCAGCAGCCAAGATGGGGGACAGGTGAACACTGAAGCTTTCTTT,CASSQDGGQVNTEAFF
-,-,TRBV7-9,TRBJ1-6,TGTGCCAGCAGCAACCGCATAGGGTCCATTAATTCACCCCTCCACTTT,CASSNRIGSINSPLHF
-,-,TRBV7-2,TRBJ1-5,TGTGCCAGCAGCTTTAGACAGGGCAATCAGCCCCAGCATTTT,CASSFRQGNQPQHF
TRBD2,-,TRBV7-2,TRBJ2-1,TGTGCCAGCAGCACCTTAGCGGGGGGTCCCTACAATGAGCAGTTCTTC,CASSTLAGGPYNEQFF
-,-,TRBV5-1,TRBJ1-1,TGCGCCAGCAGCTTGGGATGGGGGCGGCTGGCCGCTGAAGCTTTCTTT,CASSLGWGRLAAEAFF
TRBD1,-,TRBV5-1,TRBJ1-1,TGCGCCAGCAGCTGGGAAGGGACAGGGAACACTGAAGCTTTCTTT,CASSWEGTGNTEAFF
-,medium-sized,TRBV6-1,TRBJ2-6,TGTGCCAGCAGTGAATACGTAGGCTCTGGGGCCAACGTCCTGACTTTC,CASSEYVGSGANVLTF
-,once,TRBV5-4,TRBJ1-6,TGTGCCAGCAGCTTGGGTGGGGGAGCGGATTCACCCCTCCACTTT,CASSLGGGADSPLHF
-,once,TRBV5-5,TRBJ2-7,TGTGCCAGCAGCTCCCCTGCGGGGGGACAGACCTACGAGCAGTACTTC,CASSSPAGGQTYEQYF
-,-,TRBV7-2,TRBJ2-1,TGTGCCAGCAGCTTAGGTCAGGTCTACAATGAGCAGTTCTTC,CASSLGQVYNEQFF
-,-,TRBV5-1,TRBJ2-2,TGCGCCAGTTCGTGGGGCACCGGGGAGCTGTTTTTT,CASSWGTGELFF
-,-,TRBV5-4,TRBJ1-1,TGTGCCAGCACAATGTCCCCCGGGTCCGAAGCTTTCTTT,CASTMSPGSEAFF
TRBD1,-,TRBV7-2,TRBJ1-5,TGTGCCAGCAGCTCGGGACAGCTCAATCAGCCCCAGCATTTT,CASSSGQLNQPQHF
TRBD1,-,TRBV5-4,TRBJ1-2,TGTGCCAGCAGCTTGGGACAGGGGGAATATGGCTACACCTTC,CASSLGQGEYGYTF
-,once,TRBV2,TRBJ1-4,TGTGCCAGCAGGGCGACAGCTCTTGCAACTAATGAAAAACTGTTTTTT,CASRATALATNEKLFF
-,-,TRBV7-2,TRBJ2-1,TGTGCCAGCAGCTTAGCAGGGGATCGCGATGAGCAGTTCTTC,CASSLAGDRDEQFF
TRBD1,-,TRBV13,TRBJ2-5,TGTGCCAGCAGCGAGAGGACAGGGGTTGAGACCCAGTACTTC,CASSERTGVETQYF
-,-,TRBV27,TRBJ2-2,TGTGCCAGCAGTAGCAGGGGAACTAGCACCGGGGAGCTGTTTTTT,CASSSRGTSTGELFF
-,-,TRBV14,TRBJ1-3,TGTGCCAGCAGCCCAGGGTTCTCTGGAAACACCATATATTTT,CASSPGFSGNTIYF
-,-,TRBV28,TRBJ1-4,TGTGCCAGCAGCCCCGGGTGGGCAGGGGATGAAAAACTGTTTTTT,CASSPGWAGDEKLFF
-,-,TRBV28,TRBJ1-2,TGTGCCAGCAGTTTCCCGGCGGGAGGTGGCTATGGCTACACCTTC,CASSFPAGGGYGYTF
-,-,TRBV5-1,TRBJ2-5,TGCGCCAGCAGCTTGGGACAGGGAGGTCAAGAGACCCAGTACTTC,CASSLGQGGQETQYF
-,-,TRBV5-5,TRBJ2-2,TGTGCCAGCAGCTTGGCTCCGGGATCCACCGGGGAGCTGTTTTTT,CASSLAPGSTGELFF
TRBD1,-,TRBV6-1,TRBJ1-2,TGTGCCAGCAGTGGGGGACAGGGGTCTGGCTACACCTTC,CASSGGQGSGYTF
TRBD1,-,TRBV28,TRBJ1-2,TGTGCCAGCAGTTTTTCTCCGGGACAGGGGAGATCCCTCTATGGCTACACCTTC,CASSFSPGQGRSLYGYTF
TRBD1,-,TRBV4-1,TRBJ1-2,TGCGCCAGCAGCCAATCGGGACAGGGAGCCTATGGCTACACCTTC,CASSQSGQGAYGYTF
-,-,TRBV5-6,TRBJ2-7,TGTGCCAGCAGCTTGATCCAGGGGCACGAGCAGTACTTC,CASSLIQGHEQYF
-,-,TRBV5-6,TRBJ1-2,TGTGCCAGCAGCTTGAACTTAAGGATAGGTTATGGCTACACCTTC,CASSLNLRIGYGYTF
TRBD2,medium-sized,TRBV6-4,TRBJ2-1,TGTGCCAGCAGTGACTCAGGGGAGGGCAATGAGCAGTTCTTC,CASSDSGEGNEQFF
-,-,TRBV5-8,TRBJ1-5,TGTGCCAGCAGCCCAGCTACAGCGGAACGAATTAAAAATCAGCCCCAGCATTTT,CASSPATAERIKNQPQHF
TRBD1,-,TRBV13,TRBJ1-4,TGTGCCAGCAGCCCACAGGGGTCTAATGAAAAACTGTTTTTT,CASSPQGSNEKLFF
-,-,TRBV25-1,TRBJ1-1,TGTGCCAGCAGAGACGAGAACACTGAAGCTTTCTTT,CASRDENTEAFF
TRBD1,-,TRBV4-1,TRBJ1-4,TGCGCCAGCAGCCAAGATTGGGACAGAGCCCTAGCTAATGAAAAACTGTTTTTT,CASSQDWDRALANEKLFF
-,-,TRBV11-2,TRBJ1-1,TGTGCCAGCAGCCTTGGGGGGCCGACTGAAGCTTTCTTT,CASSLGGPTEAFF
-,-,TRBV30,TRBJ1-6,TGTGCGTCCCGTCGGCGCACAACCAATTCACCCCTCCACTTT,CASRRRTTNSPLHF
-,-,TRBV11-2,TRBJ2-7,TGTGCCAGCAGCTTAGGGGGGGCGAGGGAGTACGAGCAGTACTTC,CASSLGGAREYEQYF
-,-,TRBV7-9,TRBJ1-6,TGTGCCAGCTCGGAAGACAGCGTAGGACTCCACTTC,CASSEDSVGLHF
-,-,TRBV6-4,TRBJ2-6,TGTGCCAGCAGTGACAACTCTGGGGCCAACGTCCTGACTTTC,CASSDNSGANVLTF
-,-,TRBV11-2,TRBJ1-4,TGTGCCAGCAGCCCCCTCGGGGGGCGGGAGGAAAAACTGTTTTTT,CASSPLGGREEKLFF
-,few,TRBV6-5,TRBJ1-1,TGTGCCAGCAGCCCCCTCGGGGACGACACTGAAGCTTTCTTT,CASSPLGDDTEAFF